This paragraph covers one TCR beta chain sequence. This specimen comes from a study of blood T cell repertoires in COVID-19. Here immunoSEQ multiplex PCR was the method, and the copy in TCRdb shows in-frame clones only, minus some. The sample gives roughly 500,000 clones, roughly 88% of which show up once; over 1.5% is in the top ten. The ends lost 5 bases at V and 0 bases at J; junction bases unmatched: 6. The germline V gene encodes CDR1 SGHVS and CDR2 FQNEAQ. The CDR3 covers 15 residues. Sequenced: PBMCs or T cells enriched from blood (not recorded which). This clonotype was obtained from a woman between 35 and 50 years old who had recovered from COVID-19. This chain connects TRBV7-8 to TRBJ1-2, with 7 nucleotides matching TRBD1. The CDR3 region has the DNA TGTGCCAGCAGCCCCGGGACAGTTGCTAACTATGGCTACACCTTC. Protein: CASSPGTVANYGYTF.